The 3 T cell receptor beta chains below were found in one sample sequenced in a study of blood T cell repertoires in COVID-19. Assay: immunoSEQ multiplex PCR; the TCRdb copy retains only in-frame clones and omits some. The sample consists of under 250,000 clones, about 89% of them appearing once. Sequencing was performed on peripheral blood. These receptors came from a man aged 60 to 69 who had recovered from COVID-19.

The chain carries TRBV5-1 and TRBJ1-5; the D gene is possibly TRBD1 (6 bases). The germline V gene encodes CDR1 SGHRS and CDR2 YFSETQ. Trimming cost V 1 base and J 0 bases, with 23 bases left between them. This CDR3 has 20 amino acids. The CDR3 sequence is CASSLSRDIFQGYSNQPQHF. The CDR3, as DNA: TGCGCCAGCAGCTTGTCTAGAGATATTTTTCAGGGGTATAGCAATCAGCCCCAGCATTTT.

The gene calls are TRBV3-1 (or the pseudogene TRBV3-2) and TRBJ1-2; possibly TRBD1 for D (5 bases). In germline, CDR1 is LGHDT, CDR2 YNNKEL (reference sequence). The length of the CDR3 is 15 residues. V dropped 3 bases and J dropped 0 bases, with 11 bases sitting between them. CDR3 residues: CASSHRAVANYGYTF. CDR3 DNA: TGTGCCAGCAGCCACAGGGCCGTAGCTAACTATGGCTACACCTTC.

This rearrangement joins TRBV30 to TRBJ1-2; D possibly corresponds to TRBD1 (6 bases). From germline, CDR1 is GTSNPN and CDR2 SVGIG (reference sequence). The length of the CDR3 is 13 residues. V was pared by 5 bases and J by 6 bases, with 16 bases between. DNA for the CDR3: TGTGCCTGGGCCCCGGGGACATCTCATGGCTACACCTTC. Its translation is CAWAPGTSHGYTF.